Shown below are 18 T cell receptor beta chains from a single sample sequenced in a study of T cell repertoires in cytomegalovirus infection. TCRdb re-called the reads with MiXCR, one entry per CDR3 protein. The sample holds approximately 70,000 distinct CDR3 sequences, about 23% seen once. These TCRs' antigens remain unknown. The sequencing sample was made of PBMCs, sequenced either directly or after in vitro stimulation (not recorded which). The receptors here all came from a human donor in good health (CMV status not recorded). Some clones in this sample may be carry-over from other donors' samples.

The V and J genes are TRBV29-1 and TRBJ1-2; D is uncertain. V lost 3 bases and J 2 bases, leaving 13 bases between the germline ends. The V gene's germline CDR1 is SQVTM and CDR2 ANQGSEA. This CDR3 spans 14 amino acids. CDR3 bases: TGCAGCGTTGATTCGGCCGGAGCAAACTATGGCTACACCTTC. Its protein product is CSVDSAGANYGYTF.

CDR3 region: CASSLDHGGSSSYNEQFF. The CDR3 nucleotides read TGTGCCAGCAGCTTAGACCATGGGGGGAGTAGCTCCTACAATGAGCAGTTCTTC. The J gene is TRBJ2-1, the V gene TRBV11-3, with D possibly TRBD2 on 6 matching bases. Trimming stripped 0 bases from V and 0 bases from J, with 15 bases between. This CDR3 has 18 residues. The germline CDR1 and CDR2 sequences are SGHNT and YENEEA.

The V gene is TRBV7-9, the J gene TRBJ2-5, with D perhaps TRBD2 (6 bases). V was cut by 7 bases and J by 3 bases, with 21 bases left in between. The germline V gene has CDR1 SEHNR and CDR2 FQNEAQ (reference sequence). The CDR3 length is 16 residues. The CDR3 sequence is CASTKGREQGEETQYF. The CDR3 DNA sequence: TGTGCCAGCACAAAGGGTCGGGAGCAAGGGGAAGAGACCCAGTACTTC.

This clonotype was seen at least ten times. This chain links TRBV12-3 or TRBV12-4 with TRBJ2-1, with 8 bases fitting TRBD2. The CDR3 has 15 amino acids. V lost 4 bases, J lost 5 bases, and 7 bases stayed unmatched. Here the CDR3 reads CASSSGGEPHNEQFF. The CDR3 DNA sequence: TGTGCCAGCAGTTCCGGGGGGGAGCCACACAATGAGCAGTTCTTC.

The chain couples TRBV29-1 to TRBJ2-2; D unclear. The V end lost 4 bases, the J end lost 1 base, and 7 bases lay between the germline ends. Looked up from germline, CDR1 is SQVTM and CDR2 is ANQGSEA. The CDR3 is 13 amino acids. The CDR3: CSVGSGNTGELFF. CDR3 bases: TGCAGCGTTGGGAGTGGGAACACCGGGGAGCTGTTTTTT.

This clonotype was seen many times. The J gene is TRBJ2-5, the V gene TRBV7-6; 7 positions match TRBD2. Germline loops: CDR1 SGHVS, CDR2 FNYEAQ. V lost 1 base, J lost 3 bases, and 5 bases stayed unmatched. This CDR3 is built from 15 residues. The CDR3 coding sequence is TGTGCCAGCAGCTTAGTTCTGGGAGGGGAAGAGACCCAGTACTTC. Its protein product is CASSLVLGGEETQYF.

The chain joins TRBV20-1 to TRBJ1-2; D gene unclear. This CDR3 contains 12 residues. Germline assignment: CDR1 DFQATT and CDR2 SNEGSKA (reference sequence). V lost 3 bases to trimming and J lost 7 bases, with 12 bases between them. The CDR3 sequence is CSASKGSSGYTF. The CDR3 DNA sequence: TGCAGTGCTAGCAAAGGGAGCAGTGGCTACACCTTC.

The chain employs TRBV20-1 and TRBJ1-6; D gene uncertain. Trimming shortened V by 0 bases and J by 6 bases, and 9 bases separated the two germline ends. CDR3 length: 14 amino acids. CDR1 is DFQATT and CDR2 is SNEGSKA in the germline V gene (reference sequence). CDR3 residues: CSARDNVSNSPLHF. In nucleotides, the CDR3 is TGCAGTGCTAGAGATAACGTCTCTAATTCACCCCTCCACTTT.

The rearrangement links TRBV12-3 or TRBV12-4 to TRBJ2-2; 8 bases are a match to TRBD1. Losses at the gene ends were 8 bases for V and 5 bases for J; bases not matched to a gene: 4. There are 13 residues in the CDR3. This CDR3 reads CASRTGRTGELFF. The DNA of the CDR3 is TGTGCCAGCCGGACAGGGCGGACCGGGGAGCTGTTTTTT.

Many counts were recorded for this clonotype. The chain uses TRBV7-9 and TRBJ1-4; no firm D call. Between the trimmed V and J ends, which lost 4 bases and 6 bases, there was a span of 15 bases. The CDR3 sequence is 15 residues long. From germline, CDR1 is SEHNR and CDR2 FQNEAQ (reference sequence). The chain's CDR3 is CASSSRLPEDEKLFF. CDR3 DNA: TGTGCCAGCAGCTCACGACTCCCGGAGGATGAAAAACTGTTTTTT. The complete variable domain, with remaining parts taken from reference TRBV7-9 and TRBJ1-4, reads DTGVSQNPRHKITKRGQNVTFRCDPISEHNRLYWYRQTLGQGPEFLTYFQNEAQLEKSRLLSDRFSAERPKGSFSTLEIQRTEQGDSAMYLCASSSRLPEDEKLFFGSGTQLSVL.

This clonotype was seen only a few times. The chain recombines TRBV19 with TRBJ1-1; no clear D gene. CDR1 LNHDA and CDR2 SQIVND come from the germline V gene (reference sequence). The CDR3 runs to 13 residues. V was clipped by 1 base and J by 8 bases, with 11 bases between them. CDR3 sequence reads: CASSIALGGEAFF. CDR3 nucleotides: TGTGCCAGTAGTATAGCCCTCGGCGGGGAAGCTTTCTTT.

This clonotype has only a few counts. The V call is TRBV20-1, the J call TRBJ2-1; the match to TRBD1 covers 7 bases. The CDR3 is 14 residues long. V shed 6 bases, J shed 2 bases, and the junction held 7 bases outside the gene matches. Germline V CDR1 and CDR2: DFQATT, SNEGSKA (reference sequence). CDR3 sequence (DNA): TGCAGTGCCTATGACAGGGAAGCCTACAATGAGCAGTTCTTC. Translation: CSAYDREAYNEQFF.

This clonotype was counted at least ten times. The CDR3 protein is CASSLVDQPQHF. As DNA, the CDR3 is TGTGCCAGCAGCTTAGTGGACCAGCCCCAGCATTTT. This chain joins TRBV7-2 and TRBJ1-5; D remains unclear. Trimming took off 1 base at V and 7 bases at J, with 5 bases between the two ends. The length of the CDR3 is 12 residues. Germline V gives CDR1 SGHTA, CDR2 FQGNSA. The variable domain in full, completed from reference TRBV7-2 and TRBJ1-5, reads GAGVSQSPSNKVTEKGKDVELRCDPISGHTALYWYRQSLGQGLEFLIYFQGNSAPDKSGLPSDRFSAERTGGSVSTLTIQRTQQEDSAVYLCASSLVDQPQHFGDGTRLSIL.

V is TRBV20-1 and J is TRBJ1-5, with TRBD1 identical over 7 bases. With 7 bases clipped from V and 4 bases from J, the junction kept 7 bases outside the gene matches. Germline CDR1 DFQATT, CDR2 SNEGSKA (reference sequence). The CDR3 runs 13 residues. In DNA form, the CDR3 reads TGCAGTGGGGCGACAGGGTTGAATCAGCCCCAGCATTTT. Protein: CSGATGLNQPQHF.

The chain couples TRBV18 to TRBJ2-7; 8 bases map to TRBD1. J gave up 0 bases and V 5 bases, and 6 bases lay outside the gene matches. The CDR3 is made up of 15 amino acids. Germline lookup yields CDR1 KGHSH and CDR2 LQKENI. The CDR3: CASSTDRGYSYEQYF. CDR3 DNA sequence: TGTGCCAGCTCAACCGACAGGGGCTACTCCTACGAGCAGTACTTC.

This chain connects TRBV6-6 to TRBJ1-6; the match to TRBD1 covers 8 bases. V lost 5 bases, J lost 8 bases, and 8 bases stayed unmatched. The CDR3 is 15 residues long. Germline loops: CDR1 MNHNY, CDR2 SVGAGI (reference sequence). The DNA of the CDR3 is TGTGCCAGCAGTACCGGACAGGGAAGTTATTCACCCCTCCACTTT. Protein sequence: CASSTGQGSYSPLHF.

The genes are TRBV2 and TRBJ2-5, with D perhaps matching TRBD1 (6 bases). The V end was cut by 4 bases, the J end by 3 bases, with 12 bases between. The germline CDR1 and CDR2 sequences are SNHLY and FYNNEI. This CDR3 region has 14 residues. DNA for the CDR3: TGTGCCAGCAGTGGGGACATACGGAAAGAGACCCAGTACTTC. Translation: CASSGDIRKETQYF.

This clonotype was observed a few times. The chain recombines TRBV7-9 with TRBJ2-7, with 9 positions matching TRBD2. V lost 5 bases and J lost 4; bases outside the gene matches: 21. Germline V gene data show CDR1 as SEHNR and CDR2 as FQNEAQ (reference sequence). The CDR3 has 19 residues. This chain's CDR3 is CASSGGGLAGKRFQYEQYF. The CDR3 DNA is TGTGCCAGCAGCGGTGGGGGCCTAGCGGGAAAGAGGTTCCAATACGAGCAGTACTTC.